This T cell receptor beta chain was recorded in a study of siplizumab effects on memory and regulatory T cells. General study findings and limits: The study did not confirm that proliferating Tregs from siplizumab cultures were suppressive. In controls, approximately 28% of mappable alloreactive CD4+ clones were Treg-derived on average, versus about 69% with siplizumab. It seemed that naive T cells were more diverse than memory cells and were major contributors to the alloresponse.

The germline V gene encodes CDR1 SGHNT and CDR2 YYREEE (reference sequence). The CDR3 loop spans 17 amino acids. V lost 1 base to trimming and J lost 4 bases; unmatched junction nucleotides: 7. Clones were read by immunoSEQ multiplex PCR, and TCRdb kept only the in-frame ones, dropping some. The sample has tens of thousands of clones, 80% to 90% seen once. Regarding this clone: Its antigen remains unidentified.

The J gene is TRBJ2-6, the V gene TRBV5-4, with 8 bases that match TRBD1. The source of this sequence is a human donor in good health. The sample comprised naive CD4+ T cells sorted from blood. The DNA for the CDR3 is TGTGCCAGCAGCTTGCTTGACAGGGGTTCAGGGGCCAACGTCCTGACTTTC. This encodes CASSLLDRGSGANVLTF. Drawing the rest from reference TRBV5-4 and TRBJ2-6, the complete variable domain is ETGVTQSPTHLIKTRGQQVTLRCSSQSGHNTVSWYQQALGQGPQFIFQYYREEENGRGNFPPRFSGLQFPNYSSELNVNALELDDSALYLCASSLLDRGSGANVLTFGAGSRLTVL.